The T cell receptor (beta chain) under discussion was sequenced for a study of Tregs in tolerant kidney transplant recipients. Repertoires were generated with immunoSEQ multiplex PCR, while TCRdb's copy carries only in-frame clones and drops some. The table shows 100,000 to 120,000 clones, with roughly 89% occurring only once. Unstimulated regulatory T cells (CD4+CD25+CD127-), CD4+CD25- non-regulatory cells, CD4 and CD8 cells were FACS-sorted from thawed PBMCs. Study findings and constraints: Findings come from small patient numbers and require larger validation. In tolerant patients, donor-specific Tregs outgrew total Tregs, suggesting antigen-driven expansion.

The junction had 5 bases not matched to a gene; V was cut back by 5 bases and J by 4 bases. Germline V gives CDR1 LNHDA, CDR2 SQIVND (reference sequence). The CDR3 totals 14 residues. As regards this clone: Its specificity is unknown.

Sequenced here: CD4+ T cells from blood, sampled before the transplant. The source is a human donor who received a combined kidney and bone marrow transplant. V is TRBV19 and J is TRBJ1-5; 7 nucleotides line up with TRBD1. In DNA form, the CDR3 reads TGTGCCAGTAGTGTCCAGGGGGTTAATCAGCCCCAGCATTTT. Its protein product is CASSVQGVNQPQHF.